One and the same sample provided the 29 T cell receptor beta chains below, sequenced in a study of T cell repertoires in cytomegalovirus infection. No antigen is known for these receptors. TCRdb passed the reads through MiXCR, listing each CDR3 protein once. The table includes about a million distinct CDR3 sequences, less than 40% detected once. The sample in question was cultured CD8+ T cells from PBMCs, obtained from culture after CMV antigen stimulation. These receptor sequences come from a human donor in good health (CMV status not recorded). Some clones in this sample may be carry-over from other donors' samples.

This clonotype has at least ten counts. V and J are TRBV7-2 and TRBJ2-3; the match to TRBD2 covers 10 bases. There are 15 residues in the CDR3. The germline CDR1 and CDR2 sequences are SGHTA and FQGNSA. V was pared by 5 bases and J by 1 base, with 3 bases of the junction left unmatched. The CDR3 is CASSTSGTRTDTQYF. CDR3 in DNA: TGTGCCAGCAGCACTAGCGGGACCCGCACAGATACGCAGTATTTT.

This chain uses TRBV19 with TRBJ2-3; 7 bases agree with TRBD1. V shed 5 bases, J shed 0 bases, and the junction held 8 bases outside the gene matches. Germline values: CDR1 LNHDA, CDR2 SQIVND (reference sequence). The CDR3 sequence is 16 residues long. The CDR3 region is CASSQQTGKSTDTQYF. The CDR3 DNA is TGTGCCAGTAGTCAACAGACAGGGAAAAGCACAGATACGCAGTATTTT. The full variable domain, with the rest looked up from reference TRBV19 and TRBJ2-3, is DGGITQSPKYLFRKEGQNVTLSCEQNLNHDAMYWYRQDPGQGLRLIYYSQIVNDFQKGDIAEGYSVSREKKESFPLTVTSAQKNPTAFYLCASSQQTGKSTDTQYFGPGTRLTVL.

This clonotype was seen more than once but under ten times. The rearrangement uses TRBV6-1 and TRBJ2-1, with TRBD2 matching over 9 bases. J gave up 5 bases and V 3 bases, and 2 bases lay outside the gene matches. Germline V gives CDR1 MNHNS, CDR2 SASEGT. This CDR3 is 14 amino acids long. The CDR3 nucleotides read TGTGCCAGCAGTGATAGCGGGGGAAACAATGAGCAGTTCTTC. Translated, it gives CASSDSGGNNEQFF.

The genes are TRBV4-1 and TRBJ2-7, with a tentative D call TRBD1 (6 bases). Germline CDR1 and CDR2: MGHRA and YSYEKL. The CDR3 is made up of 13 amino acids. Deletions cut 0 bases from V and 6 bases from J, with 9 bases between. CDR3 DNA sequence: TGCGCCAGCAGCCAAGATCTGGGGGCCGAGCAGTACGTC. Its protein product is CASSQDLGAEQYV.

The gene calls are TRBV10-3 and TRBJ1-2; D ambiguous. This CDR3 region has 17 residues. Germline V gene lookup returns CDR1 ENHRY and CDR2 SYGVKD. V dropped 0 bases and J dropped 0 bases, with 14 bases sitting between them. The CDR3 region has the DNA TGTGCCATCAGTGAGTCGACATTTCTGGAAACTAACTATGGCTACACCTTC. It is translated as CAISESTFLETNYGYTF.

Remarks on this clonotype: A read error may produce the germline difference seen at one junction end. V gene TRBV7-4 combines with J gene TRBJ1-5; possibly TRBD1 for D (5 bases). The CDR3 length is 15 residues. The germline CDR1 and CDR2 sequences are SGHVT and SQSDAQ. This chain's CDR3 is CASSLEFGTDQPRHF. DNA for the CDR3: TGTGCCAGCAGCTTAGAGTTTGGGACGGATCAGCCCCGGCATTTT. The full variable domain, completed using reference TRBV7-4 and TRBJ1-5, is GAGVSQSPRYKVAKRGRDVALRCDSISGHVTLYWYRQTLGQGSEVLTYSQSDAQRDKSGRPSGRFSAERPERSVSTLKIQRTEQGDSAVYLCASSLEFGTDQPRHFGDGTRLSIL.

V gene TRBV2 combines with J gene TRBJ1-2; TRBD1 might be the D (6 bases). V was clipped by 9 bases and J by 5 bases, with 16 bases between them. Germline loops: CDR1 SNHLY, CDR2 FYNNEI. The CDR3 sequence is 13 residues long. This chain's CDR3 is CARFRTVHYGYTF. The CDR3 DNA reads TGTGCCAGGTTCAGGACAGTTCATTATGGCTACACCTTC.

This clonotype was recorded many times. The gene calls are TRBV12-3 or TRBV12-4 and TRBJ1-1; no firm D call. CDR3 length: 12 amino acids. V was cut by 5 bases and J by 4 bases, with 8 bases left in between. CDR3 coding DNA: TGTGCCAGCAGTCCTTTCGGCACTGAAGCTTTCTTT. Encoded protein: CASSPFGTEAFF.

For the CDR3, the DNA is TGTGCCAGCAGCTTAGGGTCAAGGCTAGCGGGGGGCGTGGTTGAGACCCAGTACTTC. It is translated as CASSLGSRLAGGVVETQYF. The chain carries TRBV7-8 and TRBJ2-5, with 11 nucleotides matching TRBD2. From germline, CDR1 is SGHVS and CDR2 FQNEAQ. V lost 1 base and J lost 5; bases outside the gene matches: 15. The CDR3 loop spans 19 amino acids. The full variable domain, completed using reference TRBV7-8 and TRBJ2-5, is GAGVSQSPRYKVAKRGQDVALRCDPISGHVSLFWYQQALGQGPEFLTYFQNEAQLDKSGLPSDRFFAERPEGSVSTLKIQRTQQEDSAVYLCASSLGSRLAGGVVETQYFGPGTRLLVL.

This clonotype came up a few times. This chain links TRBV5-6 with TRBJ2-1; TRBD2 matches 7 bases. Germline V gene data show CDR1 as SGHDT and CDR2 as YYEEEE. The CDR3 totals 15 residues. J gave up 4 bases and V 2 bases, and 6 bases lay outside the gene matches. The CDR3 DNA reads as TGTGCCAGCAGCTTTGGACTAGGCGGTTACAATGAGCAGTTCTTC. Translated: CASSFGLGGYNEQFF.

This clonotype has just a few counts. The junction does not match germline at one end; this may be a read error. V is TRBV7-3 and J is TRBJ2-3; 14 bases fit TRBD2. Germline V gene data show CDR1 as SGHTA and CDR2 as FQGTGA. The CDR3 is 18 residues long. In DNA form, the CDR3 reads TGTGCTAGCAGCTTAATTGGGGGACTAGCGGGGGCTTCAGATACGCAGTATTTT. This sequence encodes CASSLIGGLAGASDTQYF.

The chain uses TRBV6-6 and TRBJ1-1; the D gene is possibly TRBD1 (5 bases). Trimming removed 7 bases at V and 4 bases at J, with 16 bases between. Per the germline V gene, CDR1 is MNHNY and CDR2 is SVGAGI (reference sequence). The CDR3 spans 14 residues. The CDR3 region has the DNA TGTGCCAGCAACGAGGTGGGGCTAGTCACTGAAGCTTTCTTT. Translated, it gives CASNEVGLVTEAFF.

This clonotype has ten or more counts. The chain uses TRBV7-2 and TRBJ1-2; D is perhaps TRBD1 (5 bases). Trimming took 2 bases from V and 4 from J, leaving 11 bases between them. This CDR3 has 14 amino acids. The V gene's germline CDR1 is SGHTA and CDR2 FQGNSA. The CDR3, as DNA: TGTGCCAGCAGCTTAACAGAGGGGATCTATGGCTACACCTTC. Translation gives CASSLTEGIYGYTF.

J is TRBJ2-3 and V is TRBV7-9; D remains ambiguous. The CDR3 spans 14 residues. CDR1 and CDR2 (germline): SEHNR, FQNEAQ (reference sequence). The V gene lost 2 bases and the J gene lost 2 bases, with 8 bases spanning the gap. CDR3 bases: TGTGCCAGCAGCTTATACGGTACCACAGATACGCAGTATTTT. As protein: CASSLYGTTDTQYF.

The chain recombines TRBV4-3 with TRBJ2-2; D is uncertain. CDR3 length: 15 residues. The germline V gene has CDR1 LGHNA and CDR2 YSLEER. V was pared by 2 bases and J by 1 base, with 8 bases between. In DNA, the CDR3 is TGCGCCAGCAGCCAATGGTACCAGAACACCGGGGAGCTGTTTTTT. This gives the protein CASSQWYQNTGELFF.

This clonotype was recorded a few times. The V call is TRBV4-3, the J call TRBJ2-2; D is perhaps TRBD1 or TRBD2 (6 bases each). Trimming shortened V by 2 bases and J by 2 bases, and 15 bases separated the two germline ends. The germline V gene has CDR1 LGHNA and CDR2 YSLEER. The CDR3 sequence is 17 residues long. The CDR3 sequence is CASSQNRGRLNTGELFF. In nucleotides, the CDR3 is TGCGCCAGCAGCCAAAATCGGGGGCGCCTAAACACCGGGGAGCTGTTTTTT.

This clonotype occurred a few times. J is TRBJ2-7 and V is TRBV4-1; D remains ambiguous. Germline loops: CDR1 MGHRA, CDR2 YSYEKL. Trimming pared 0 bases from V and 2 bases from J, leaving 8 bases between. The CDR3 length is 14 residues. For the CDR3, the DNA is TGCGCCAGCAGCCAAGAGAACGGACCCTACGAGCAGTACTTC. Amino acid sequence: CASSQENGPYEQYF.

This clonotype has ten or more counts. The chain carries TRBV7-6 and TRBJ2-1; no clear D gene. The germline V gene encodes CDR1 SGHVS and CDR2 FNYEAQ. The CDR3 contains 11 residues. Trimming removed 5 bases at V and 8 bases at J, with 7 bases between. This chain's CDR3 is CASSQADEQFF. CDR3 in DNA: TGTGCCAGCAGCCAGGCGGATGAGCAGTTCTTC.

The chain recombines TRBV7-6 with TRBJ2-2; D is perhaps TRBD1 (5 bases). The CDR3 loop spans 16 amino acids. From germline, CDR1 is SGHVS and CDR2 FNYEAQ. V was shortened by 1 base and J by 0 bases, with 9 bases between the two germline ends. This CDR3 reads CASSLEGYPNTGELFF. In nucleotides, the CDR3 is TGTGCCAGCAGCTTAGAGGGGTACCCGAACACCGGGGAGCTGTTTTTT.

This chain joins TRBV7-6 and TRBJ2-7; 11 positions agree with TRBD1. The CDR3 covers 13 residues. Per the germline V gene, CDR1 is SGHVS and CDR2 is FNYEAQ. The J segment lost 6 bases and the V segment lost 5 bases, leaving 3 bases of the junction unmatched. CDR3 protein: CASSRGTGGEQYF. DNA for the CDR3: TGTGCCAGCAGCCGGGGGACAGGGGGCGAGCAGTACTTC.

The chain couples TRBV15 to TRBJ1-1; D gene unclear. The CDR3 is 11 amino acids. The germline V gene has CDR1 LNHNV and CDR2 YYDKDF (reference sequence). Trimming removed 6 bases at V and 7 bases at J, with 9 bases between. This CDR3 is CATRRRDEAFF. The CDR3 coding sequence is TGTGCCACCAGAAGGAGAGATGAAGCTTTCTTT.

This clonotype was counted only a few times. The chain combines TRBV6-1 with TRBJ2-7; D not resolved. V lost 0 bases and J lost 2, with 8 bases in between. This CDR3 is built from 14 residues. Germline-derived CDR1 and CDR2 are MNHNS and SASEGT. In DNA form, the CDR3 reads TGTGCCAGCAGTGAAGCTGGGTCCCCCTACGAGCAGTACGTC. Its translation is CASSEAGSPYEQYV.

This rearrangement joins TRBV28 to TRBJ1-2, with D hard to call. V shed 3 bases and J shed 4 bases, with 12 bases lying between them. Germline values: CDR1 MDHEN, CDR2 SYDVKM. CDR3 size: 14 residues. The CDR3 sequence: CASSFRRVGYGYTF. As DNA, the CDR3 is TGTGCCAGCAGTTTCCGACGAGTGGGCTATGGCTACACCTTC.

There are a few counts of this clonotype. The J gene is TRBJ1-3, the V gene TRBV7-9; D unresolved. Looked up from germline, CDR1 is SEHNR and CDR2 is FQNEAQ (reference sequence). This CDR3 has 13 amino acids. Between the trimmed V and J ends, which lost 3 bases and 8 bases, there was a span of 11 bases. As DNA, the CDR3 is TGTGCCAGCAGCTTCCGGGTCTGGGACACCATATATTTT. Translating gives CASSFRVWDTIYF.

The chain is built from TRBV6-5 and TRBJ1-3; D not certain. Germline loops: CDR1 MNHEY, CDR2 SVGAGI. Trimming removed 0 bases from V and 3 bases from J, with 6 bases in between. This CDR3 comprises 14 residues. The DNA for the CDR3 is TGTGCCAGCAGTTACTCGAAGTTTGGAAACACCATATATTTT. It specifies CASSYSKFGNTIYF.

The chain carries TRBV7-8 and TRBJ1-6, with TRBD1 matching over 9 bases. V shed 5 bases and J 6 bases; nucleotides not matched to a gene: 8. This CDR3 is 16 amino acids long. Germline V gene lookup returns CDR1 SGHVS and CDR2 FQNEAQ. CDR3 sequence (DNA): TGTGCCAGCAGCACTGTCTCGACAGGGGGTAATTCACCCCTCCACTTT. It is translated as CASSTVSTGGNSPLHF.

The chain carries TRBV7-9 and TRBJ2-6; D is perhaps TRBD1 (5 bases). CDR3 length equals 14 residues. CDR1 is SEHNR, CDR2 FQNEAQ, per germline (reference sequence). With 5 bases removed from V and 8 bases from J, the gap between germline ends came to 13 bases. The CDR3 reads CASSPRQLPNVLTF. The CDR3 DNA reads as TGTGCCAGCAGCCCCAGACAGCTACCCAACGTCCTGACTTTC.

The CDR3 is CASSPLLGKMNTEAFF. The CDR3 DNA sequence: TGTGCCAGCAGCCCCTTGTTGGGGAAGATGAACACTGAAGCTTTCTTT. The chain joins TRBV4-2 to TRBJ1-1; D not certain. V lost 4 bases and J 0 bases, leaving 15 bases between the germline ends. This CDR3 has 16 amino acids. Germline V gene lookup returns CDR1 LGHNA and CDR2 YNFKEQ.

Notes on this clonotype: The missing conserved phenylalanine or tryptophan at the end of this CDR3 makes a read error likely. The rearrangement uses TRBV27 and TRBJ1-6; no reliable D call. Germline CDR1 reads MNHEY; CDR2 reads SMNVEV (reference sequence). Trimming took 8 bases from V and 7 from J, leaving 12 bases between them. The CDR3 is 13 amino acids. The CDR3 loop reads CASQRGRNSPLHV. The CDR3 bases are TGTGCCAGCCAACGAGGACGGAATTCACCCCTCCACGTT.